The subject of this entry is one T cell receptor beta chain. Its recognized antigen is unknown. No much larger clonotype is one base removed from it; base qualities were not supplied. The entry originates in a study of T cell changes during pregnancy in multiple sclerosis (dated by TCRdb to between 2018 and 2020). Some background on the complete study: In women with multiple sclerosis, the researchers looked at how the T cell repertoire shifted as pregnancy progressed.

Library preparation was by the immunoSEQ multiplex PCR assay. In TCRdb, the immuneACCESS table is reduced to in-frame sequences with V and J assigned. These tables do not hold every clone; where another copy was compared, an unresolved V gene accounts for under half, and the others remain unexplained. In all, the sample holds around 36,000 clones, and more than 85% of those were seen once. Of the sample, under 15% is held by the ten largest clones. The TCR originated in a female donor with multiple sclerosis, enrolled in a pregnancy study. Sequenced here: CD8+ T cells from peripheral blood mononuclear cells, sampled in the first trimester of pregnancy.

The nucleotide sequence reads as follows: TGTGCCAGTTCGGGGACTAGCGGAGATACGCAGTATTTT. Translated, this is CASSGTSGDTQYF. The V gene is TRBV14 and the J gene is TRBJ2-3, and TRBD2 aligns with 11 junction nucleotides. At the junction V is shortened by 9 bases and J by 5 bases; bases outside the gene matches: 4. CDR1 and CDR2, looked up from the germline V gene, are SGHDN and FVKESK. The CDR3 starts with the cysteine, ends with the phenylalanine, and has 13 residues. Kept here is only the CDR3 DNA, which spans 39 bases and is read in frame from base 1.